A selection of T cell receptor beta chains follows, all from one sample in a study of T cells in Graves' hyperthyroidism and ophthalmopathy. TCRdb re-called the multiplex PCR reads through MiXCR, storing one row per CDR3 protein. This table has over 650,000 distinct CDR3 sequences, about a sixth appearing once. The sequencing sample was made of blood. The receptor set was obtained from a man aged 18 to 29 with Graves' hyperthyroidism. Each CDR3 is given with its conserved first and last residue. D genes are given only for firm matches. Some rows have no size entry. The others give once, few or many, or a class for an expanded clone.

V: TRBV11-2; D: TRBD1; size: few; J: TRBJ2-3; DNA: TGTGCCAGCAGGGATACCAGGACAGGGTACCGGGTAGATACGCAGTATTTT; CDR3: CASRDTRTGYRVDTQYF
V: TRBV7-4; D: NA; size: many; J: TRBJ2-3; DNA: TGTGCCAGCAGCTTAGCGGGCGGGAGGACAGGGGATACGCAGTATTTT; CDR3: CASSLAGGRTGDTQYF
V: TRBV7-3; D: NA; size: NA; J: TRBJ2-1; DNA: TGTGCCAGCAGCTTGTCCGGGACTCCTGGCGGTGAGCAGTTCTTC; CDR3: CASSLSGTPGGEQFF
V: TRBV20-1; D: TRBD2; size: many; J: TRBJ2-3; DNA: TGCAGTGCTAGAGCCCGGACTAGCGGGAGGTGGACAGATACGCAGTATTTT; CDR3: CSARARTSGRWTDTQYF
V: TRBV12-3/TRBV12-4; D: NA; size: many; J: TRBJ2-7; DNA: TGTGCCAGCAGTTCGGGCCTGGAGGGCGAGCAGTACTTC; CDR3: CASSSGLEGEQYF
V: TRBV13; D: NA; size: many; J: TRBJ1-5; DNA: TGTGCCAGCAGCGCCGGGGGCAATCAGCCCCAGCATTTT; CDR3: CASSAGGNQPQHF
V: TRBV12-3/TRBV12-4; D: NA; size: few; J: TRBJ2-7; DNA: TGTGCCAGCACCAAGGACATCTACGAGCAGTACTTC; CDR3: CASTKDIYEQYF
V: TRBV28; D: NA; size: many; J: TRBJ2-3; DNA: TGTGCCACCGGGCCCCATACGCAGTATTTT; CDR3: CATGPHTQYF
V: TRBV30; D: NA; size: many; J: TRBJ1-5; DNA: TGTGCCTGGAACTCTGGGGAAGGTCAGCCCCAGCATTTT; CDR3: CAWNSGEGQPQHF
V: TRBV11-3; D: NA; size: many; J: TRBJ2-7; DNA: TGTGCCAGCAGCTTAGACGCTCTAACCTACGAGCAGTACTTC; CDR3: CASSLDALTYEQYF
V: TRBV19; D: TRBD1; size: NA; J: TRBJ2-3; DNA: TGTGCCAGTAGTATAGTCCGGGGCAACACACAGGGGACACGGGATACGCAGTATTTT; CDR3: CASSIVRGNTQGTRDTQYF
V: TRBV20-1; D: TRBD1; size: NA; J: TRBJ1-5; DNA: TGCAGTGCCGTCCAGGGGGGGGATCAGCCCCAGCATTTT; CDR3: CSAVQGGDQPQHF
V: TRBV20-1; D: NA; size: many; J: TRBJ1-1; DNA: TGCAGTGCTAGAGTCCCCAGGGTAGGGGGGTCTGAAGCTTTCTTT; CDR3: CSARVPRVGGSEAFF
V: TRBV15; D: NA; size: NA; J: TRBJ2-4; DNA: TGTGCCACCAGCACGGGACTGACAAACATTCAGTACTTC; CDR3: CATSTGLTNIQYF
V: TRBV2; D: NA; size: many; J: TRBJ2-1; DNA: TGTGCCAGCAGAAAGACCTCCTACAATGAGCAGTTCTTC; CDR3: CASRKTSYNEQFF
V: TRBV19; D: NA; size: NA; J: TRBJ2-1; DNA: TGTGCCAGTAGTATTCTTTCCCTCCCAGGCAATGAGCAGTTCTTC; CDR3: CASSILSLPGNEQFF
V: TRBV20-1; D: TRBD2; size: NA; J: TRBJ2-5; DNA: TGCAGTGCTAGAAGACTAGCGGGAGGAGAGACCCAGTACTTC; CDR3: CSARRLAGGETQYF
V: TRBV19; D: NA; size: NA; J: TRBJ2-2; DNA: TGTGCCAGTAGGGAAGGGGGGTTAAGTGTCGGGGAGCTGTTTTTT; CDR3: CASREGGLSVGELFF
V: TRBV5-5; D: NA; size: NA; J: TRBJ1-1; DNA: TGTGCCAGCAGCTTGATGGGACTCACTGAAGCTTTCTTT; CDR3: CASSLMGLTEAFF
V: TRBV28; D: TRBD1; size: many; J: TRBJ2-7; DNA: TGTGCCAGCAGTCTCAGGGGGCCCAGCTCCTACGAGCAGTACTTC; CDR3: CASSLRGPSSYEQYF
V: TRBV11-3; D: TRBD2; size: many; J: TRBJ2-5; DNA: TGTGCCAGCAGCCTCTCAGCGGGAGTTGTGACCCAGTACTTC; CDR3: CASSLSAGVVTQYF
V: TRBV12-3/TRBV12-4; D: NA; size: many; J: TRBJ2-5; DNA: TGTGCCAGCAGTTTAGTTGGGGGCGCCGGTGCAGAGACCCAGTACTTC; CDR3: CASSLVGGAGAETQYF
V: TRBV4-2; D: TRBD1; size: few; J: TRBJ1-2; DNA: TGTGCCAGCAGCCAGCCAGGACAGGGTCTTGATGGCTACACCTTC; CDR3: CASSQPGQGLDGYTF
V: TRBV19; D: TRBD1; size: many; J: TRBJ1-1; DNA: TGTGCCAGTAGTATGGGACAGGGAGTAACTGAAGCTTTCTTT; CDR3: CASSMGQGVTEAFF
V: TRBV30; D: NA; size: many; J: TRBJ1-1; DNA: TGTGCCTGGAGTGAGGGTCTAGAAGCTTTCTTT; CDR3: CAWSEGLEAFF
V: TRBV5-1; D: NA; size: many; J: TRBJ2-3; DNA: TGCGCCAGCAGCTGGGGGGACACGGGAAAAACAGATACGCAGTATTTT; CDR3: CASSWGDTGKTDTQYF
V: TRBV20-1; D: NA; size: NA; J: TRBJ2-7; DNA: TGCAGTGCTAGTGGACAGATCTCCTACGAGCAGTACTTC; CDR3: CSASGQISYEQYF
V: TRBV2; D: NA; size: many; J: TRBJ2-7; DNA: TGTGCCAGCAGCTCTCCTCTGACATACTACGAGCAGTACTTC; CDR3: CASSSPLTYYEQYF
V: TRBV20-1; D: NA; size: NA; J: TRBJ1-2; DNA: TGCAGTGCTCCCTTTCCGGGGGGTCCTGAGGGCTACACCTTC; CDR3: CSAPFPGGPEGYTF
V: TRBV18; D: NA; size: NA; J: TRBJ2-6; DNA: TGTGCCAGCTCACCACCTTGGGCTGGGGCCAACGTCCTGACTTTC; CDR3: CASSPPWAGANVLTF
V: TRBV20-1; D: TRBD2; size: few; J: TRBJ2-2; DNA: TGCAGTGCTAGAGGAAGGGGAGCGGGAGGGACCGGGGAGCTGTTTTTT; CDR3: CSARGRGAGGTGELFF
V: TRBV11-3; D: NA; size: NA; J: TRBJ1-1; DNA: TGTGCCAGCAGCTTAGATCCGGCAGGGGTGACTGAAGCTTTCTTT; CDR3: CASSLDPAGVTEAFF
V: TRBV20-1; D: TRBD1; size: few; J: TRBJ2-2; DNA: TGCAGTGCTTTACCCCGGACAGGCCGGAACACCGGGGAGCTGTTTTTT; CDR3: CSALPRTGRNTGELFF
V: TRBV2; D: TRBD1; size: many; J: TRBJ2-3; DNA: TGTGCCAGCATAGAGGGGGCGGCAGATACGCAGTATTTT; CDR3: CASIEGAADTQYF
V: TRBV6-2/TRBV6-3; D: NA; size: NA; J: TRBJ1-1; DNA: TGTGCCAGCAGACAACCGACAGTGAACACTGAAGCTTTCTTT; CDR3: CASRQPTVNTEAFF
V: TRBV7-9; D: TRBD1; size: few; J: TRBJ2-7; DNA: TGTGCCAGCAGCTCCAACGGACGGGGACAGGCCTACGAGCAGTACTTC; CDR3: CASSSNGRGQAYEQYF
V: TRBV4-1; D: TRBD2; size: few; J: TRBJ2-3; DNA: TGCGCCAGCAGCCATACCGGGACTAGCGGGAGCTATACGCAGTATTTT; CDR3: CASSHTGTSGSYTQYF
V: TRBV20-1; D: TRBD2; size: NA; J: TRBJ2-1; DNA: TGCAGTGCTAGAGAAAGGGGACTAGATTTTAATGAGCAGTTCTTC; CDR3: CSARERGLDFNEQFF
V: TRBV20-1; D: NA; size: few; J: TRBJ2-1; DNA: TGCAGTGCTAGAGTGCCACAGGGTCTCGGTGAGCAGTTCTTC; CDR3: CSARVPQGLGEQFF
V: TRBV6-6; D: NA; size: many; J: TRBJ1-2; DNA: TGTGCCAGCAGTTACGATCCCGGGACTCTCTATGGCTACACCTTC; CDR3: CASSYDPGTLYGYTF
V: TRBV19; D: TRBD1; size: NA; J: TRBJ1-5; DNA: TGTGCCAGTAGTATGAGGGACAGGGCCCTTCAGCCCCAGCATTTT; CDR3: CASSMRDRALQPQHF
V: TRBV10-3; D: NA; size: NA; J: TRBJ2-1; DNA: TGTGCCATCAGCCCAGGGGAAGGCTCCTACAATGAGCAGTTCTTC; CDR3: CAISPGEGSYNEQFF
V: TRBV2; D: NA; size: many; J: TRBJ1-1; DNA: TGTGCCAGCAGTGAAGTTGGGGGGAACACTGAAGCTTTCTTT; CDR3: CASSEVGGNTEAFF